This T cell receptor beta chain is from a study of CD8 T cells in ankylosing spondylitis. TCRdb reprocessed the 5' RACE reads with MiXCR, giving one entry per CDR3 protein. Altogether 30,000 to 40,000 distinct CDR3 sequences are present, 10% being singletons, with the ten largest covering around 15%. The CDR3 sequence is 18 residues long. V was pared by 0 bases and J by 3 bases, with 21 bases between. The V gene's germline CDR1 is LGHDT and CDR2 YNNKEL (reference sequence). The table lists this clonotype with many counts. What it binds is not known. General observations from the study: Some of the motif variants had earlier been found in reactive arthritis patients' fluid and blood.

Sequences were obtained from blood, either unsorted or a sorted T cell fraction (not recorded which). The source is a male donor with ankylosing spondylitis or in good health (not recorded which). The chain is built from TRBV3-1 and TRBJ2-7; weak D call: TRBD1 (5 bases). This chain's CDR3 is CASSQDLKDINRVYEQYF. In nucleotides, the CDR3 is TGTGCCAGCAGCCAAGATCTAAAGGACATAAACCGGGTCTACGAGCAGTACTTC.